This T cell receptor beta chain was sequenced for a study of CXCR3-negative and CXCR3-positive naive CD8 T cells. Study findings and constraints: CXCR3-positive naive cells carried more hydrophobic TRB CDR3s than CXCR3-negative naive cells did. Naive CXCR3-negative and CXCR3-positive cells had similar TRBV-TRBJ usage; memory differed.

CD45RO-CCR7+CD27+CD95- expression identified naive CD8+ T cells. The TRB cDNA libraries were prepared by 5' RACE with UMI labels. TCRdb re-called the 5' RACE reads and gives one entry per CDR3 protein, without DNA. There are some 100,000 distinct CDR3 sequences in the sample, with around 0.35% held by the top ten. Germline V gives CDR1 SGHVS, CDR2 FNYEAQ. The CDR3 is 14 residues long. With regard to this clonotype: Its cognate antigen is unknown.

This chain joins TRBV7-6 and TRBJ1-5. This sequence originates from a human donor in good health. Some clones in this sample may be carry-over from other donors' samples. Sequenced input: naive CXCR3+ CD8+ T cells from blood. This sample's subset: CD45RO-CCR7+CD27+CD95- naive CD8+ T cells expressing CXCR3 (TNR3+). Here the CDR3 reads CASSLGSPGQPQHF. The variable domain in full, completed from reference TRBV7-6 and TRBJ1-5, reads GAGVSQSPRYKVTKRGQDVALRCDPISGHVSLYWYRQALGQGPEFLTYFNYEAQQDKSGLPNDRFSAERPEGSISTLTIQRTEQRDSAMYRCASSLGSPGQPQHFGDGTRLSIL.